A single sample is the source of the 28 T cell receptor beta chains below, sequenced in a study of blood T cells in healthy people across ages. With a J-beta primer mix and a sample-barcoded 5' primer, a second PCR ran 7 to 11 cycles. TCRdb reanalysed the 5' RACE reads using MiXCR and keeps one entry per CDR3 protein. The repertoire has over 550,000 distinct CDR3 sequences, about 30% of them found once; the top ten carry approximately 15%. The sequenced sample was blood. Receptors originate from a woman of 80 years or more in good health.

Comment on this clonotype: This clone may be a read error of a much larger clone one base away. The CDR3 carries no conserved terminal phenylalanine or tryptophan, so it likely arises from a read error. The chain couples TRBV15 to TRBJ1-1; no definite D call. This CDR3 has 12 residues. V lost 2 bases and J 10 bases, leaving 11 bases between the germline ends. Looked up from germline, CDR1 is LNHNV and CDR2 is YYDKDF (reference sequence). The CDR3 reads CATSRSRETAFL. CDR3 in DNA: TGTGCCACCAGCAGATCCCGGGAAACAGCTTTCTTA.

This clonotype was seen many times. The V gene is TRBV5-1, the J gene TRBJ2-7, with 10 bases aligning to TRBD1. J was trimmed by 0 bases and V by 4 bases; bases with no gene match: 4. The CDR3 consists of 15 residues. Germline-derived CDR1 and CDR2 are SGHRS and YFSETQ. Here the CDR3 reads CASSRGTGASYEQYF. The CDR3 bases are TGCGCCAGCAGCAGGGGGACAGGGGCCTCCTACGAGCAGTACTTC. The variable domain in full, with the rest retrieved from reference TRBV5-1 and TRBJ2-7, is KAGVTQTPRYLIKTRGQQVTLSCSPISGHRSVSWYQQTPGQGLQFLFEYFSETQRNKGNFPGRFSGRQFSNSRSEMNVSTLELGDSALYLCASSRGTGASYEQYFGPGTRLTVT.

This clonotype was counted between two and nine times. This chain links TRBV3-1 with TRBJ1-1; D uncertain. The CDR3 loop spans 12 amino acids. With 3 bases removed from V and 9 bases from J, the gap between germline ends came to 11 bases. Germline CDR1 LGHDT, CDR2 YNNKEL (reference sequence). The CDR3 protein is CASSHTRGKAFF. The CDR3 coding sequence is TGTGCCAGCAGCCACACTCGTGGAAAAGCTTTCTTT.

This clonotype has a handful of counts. V and J are TRBV5-8 and TRBJ1-5; a weak D match, TRBD1 (5 bases). V was pared by 4 bases and J by 11 bases, with 10 bases between. There are 11 residues in the CDR3. CDR1 and CDR2 (germline): SGHTS, YDEGEE. CDR3 DNA: TGTGCCAGCAGCCCGTTAGGGGCCCAGCATTTT. It is translated as CASSPLGAQHF.

For this clonotype: With a much larger clone just one base away, this may be a read error. The V and J genes are TRBV7-3 and TRBJ2-7, with 12 bases that match TRBD2. Looked up from germline, CDR1 is SGHTA and CDR2 is FQGTGA. The CDR3 spans 14 residues. CDR3 nucleotides: TGTGCCGGCAGCTTACTAGCGGGGGGATACGAGCAGTACTTC. Translating it yields CAGSLLAGGYEQYF. Using reference TRBV7-3 and TRBJ2-7 for the parts outside the CDR3, the full variable domain is GAGVSQTPSNKVTEKGKYVELRCDPISGHTALYWYRQSLGQGPEFLIYFQGTGAADDSGLPNDRFFAVRPEGSVSTLKIQRTERGDSAVYLCAGSLLAGGYEQYFGPGTRLTVT.

The chain links TRBV6-1 to TRBJ2-2, with D possibly being TRBD1 (6 bases). The CDR3 has 15 amino acids. Between the trimmed V and J ends, which lost 2 bases and 6 bases, there was a span of 13 bases. The germline CDR1 and CDR2 sequences are MNHNS and SASEGT. In nucleotides, the CDR3 is TGTGCCAGCAGTGAACAGGGGAAAGTAGCCGGGGAGCTGTTTTTT. This sequence encodes CASSEQGKVAGELFF.

This clonotype has a count of ten or more. This chain connects TRBV7-7 to TRBJ2-4, with 8 bases lining up with TRBD1. The CDR3 spans 13 residues. After removal of 8 bases from V and 8 bases from J, the junction contained 8 bases not matched to a gene. CDR1 is SSHAT, CDR2 FNYEAQ, per germline (reference sequence). CDR3 DNA: TGTGCCAGCTCCGCAGGGGGCGAGGACATTCAGTACTTC. The encoded protein is CASSAGGEDIQYF.

The table lists this clonotype with a few counts. Its ends do not fully match the called genes, so a read error is possible. The CDR3 nucleotides are TGCGCCAGCAGCCAAGGTCGGGGGAACACTGAAACTTTCTTT. The encoded protein is CASSQGRGNTETFF. V usage is TRBV4-1 and J usage is TRBJ1-1, with TRBD1 as a possible D gene (5 bases). Germline V gives CDR1 MGHRA, CDR2 YSYEKL. The CDR3 sequence is 14 residues long.

This clonotype has at least ten counts. This sequence joins TRBV7-9 and TRBJ2-1; no firm D call. The CDR3 covers 14 residues. The ends were cut back, 1 base at V and 2 bases at J, with 6 bases in the middle. Germline CDR1 SEHNR, CDR2 FQNEAQ (reference sequence). CDR3: CASSLEAAYNEQFF. DNA of the CDR3: TGTGCCAGCAGCTTAGAGGCAGCCTACAATGAGCAGTTCTTC.

This clonotype was picked up a small number of times. A clone one base away is much larger, so this may be a read error. The chain links TRBV6-6 to TRBJ2-7; maybe TRBD2 (6 bases). Germline V lookup: CDR1 MNHNY, CDR2 SVGAGI (reference sequence). The V end lost 2 bases, the J end lost 6 bases, and 14 bases lay between the germline ends. The CDR3 is 14 residues long. The CDR3 coding sequence is TGTGCCAGCAGTTACGGCGGCGGGGACTGCGAGCAGTACTTC. Translated, it gives CASSYGGGDCEQYF.

V gene TRBV6-1 combines with J gene TRBJ1-2, with D possibly being TRBD1 (6 bases). This CDR3 contains 17 residues. V gave up 0 bases and J gave up 3 bases, with 17 bases separating them. The V gene's germline CDR1 is MNHNS and CDR2 SASEGT. The DNA for the CDR3 is TGTGCCAGCAGTGAAGCGTTACCCAGGGGCCCGCACTATGGCTACACCTTC. Encoded protein: CASSEALPRGPHYGYTF.

The gene calls are TRBV5-1 and TRBJ2-4; a possible D gene is TRBD1 (5 bases). The germline gives CDR1 SGHRS, CDR2 YFSETQ. V was cut by 4 bases and J by 8 bases, with 22 bases left in between. This CDR3 is 16 amino acids long. As DNA, the CDR3 is TGCGCCAGCAGCCAAGGCCTCAGGGTAGATTTTGACATTCAGTACTTC. It is translated as CASSQGLRVDFDIQYF.

On this clonotype: This could be a read error, since a much larger clone is one nucleotide away. Here the CDR3 reads CASSRSSGTGNEQFF. CDR3 in DNA: TGTGCCAGCAGCCGAAGCTCCGGGACAGGGAATGAGCAGTTCTTC. V usage is TRBV7-3 and J usage is TRBJ2-1; 9 bases are a match to TRBD1. Germline CDR1 reads SGHTA; CDR2 reads FQGTGA. V trimming: 5 bases; J trimming: 7 bases; junction bases outside the gene matches: 9. This CDR3 has 15 residues.

This clonotype was detected ten times or more. The genes are TRBV30 and TRBJ2-7; tentatively, D is TRBD2 (6 bases). The CDR3 sequence is 16 residues long. The germline V gene encodes CDR1 GTSNPN and CDR2 SVGIG (reference sequence). Trimming shortened V by 0 bases and J by 0 bases, and 15 bases separated the two germline ends. As DNA, the CDR3 is TGTGCCTGGAGTGTCAGAATCGGGACTGGCTCCTACGAGCAGTACTTC. Translation gives CAWSVRIGTGSYEQYF.

The chain combines TRBV20-1 with TRBJ1-5; perhaps TRBD1 as D (6 bases). V shed 3 bases and J shed 4 bases, with 10 bases lying between them. CDR1 DFQATT and CDR2 SNEGSKA come from the germline V gene (reference sequence). This CDR3 contains 13 residues. This chain's CDR3 is CSASGQRNQPQHF. Written as DNA, the CDR3 is TGCAGTGCTAGCGGACAGCGAAATCAGCCCCAGCATTTT.

This clonotype appeared many times. The V gene is TRBV20-1, the J gene TRBJ2-5; either TRBD1 or TRBD2 may fit D (5 bases each). This CDR3 region has 14 residues. Trimming cost V 5 bases and J 1 base, with 14 bases left between them. CDR1 DFQATT and CDR2 SNEGSKA come from the germline V gene (reference sequence). This CDR3 reads CSAPPSGLQETQYF. CDR3 nucleotides: TGCAGTGCTCCCCCGTCGGGGCTCCAAGAGACCCAGTACTTC.

This clonotype came up many times. The rearrangement joins TRBV7-2 to TRBJ2-1; either TRBD1 or TRBD2 may supply D (5 bases each). CDR3 length: 14 residues. Germline values: CDR1 SGHTA, CDR2 FQGNSA. The V and J ends lost 5 bases and 10 bases respectively, with 18 bases between them. The CDR3 nucleotides read TGTGCCAGCAGCGAGCCCCTTCCTTGGGGGGAGCAGTTCTTC. This gives the protein CASSEPLPWGEQFF.

In this sample, this clonotype turned up many times. The chain has TRBV5-5 and TRBJ1-5, with D possibly being TRBD1 (5 bases). The V end was cut by 5 bases, the J end by 0 bases, with 12 bases between. This CDR3 is built from 15 residues. The V gene's germline CDR1 is SGHKS and CDR2 YYEKEE (reference sequence). The CDR3 region is CASSFGGGSNQPQHF. The CDR3, as DNA: TGTGCCAGCAGTTTCGGCGGGGGTAGCAATCAGCCCCAGCATTTT.

This clonotype was recorded at least ten times. CDR3 in DNA: TGTGCCAGCACCACTAGAGGTCGGACAGGGGGTTCTGGGGCCAACGTCCTGACTTTC. Amino acid sequence: CASTTRGRTGGSGANVLTF. The chain couples TRBV7-8 to TRBJ2-6; 10 bases fit TRBD1. From germline, CDR1 is SGHVS and CDR2 FQNEAQ. J gave up 1 base and V 7 bases, and 13 bases lay outside the gene matches. This CDR3 comprises 19 residues.

The rearrangement uses TRBV7-2 and TRBJ2-6, with 10 bases lining up with TRBD2. The CDR3 is made up of 16 amino acids. Per the germline V gene, CDR1 is SGHTA and CDR2 is FQGNSA. Losses at the gene ends were 6 bases for V and 2 bases for J; bases not matched to a gene: 4. Written as DNA, the CDR3 is TGTGCCAGCAGTCCGGGACTAGCGCCTGGGGCCAACGTCCTGACTTTC. This encodes CASSPGLAPGANVLTF.

This clonotype occurred a few times. CDR3 protein: CASSPYSGDTGELFF. In DNA form, the CDR3 reads TGTGCCAGCTCACCATATAGTGGGGACACCGGGGAGCTGTTTTTT. The rearrangement uses TRBV18 and TRBJ2-2; unclear D gene. Germline V lookup: CDR1 KGHSH, CDR2 LQKENI. The CDR3 is 15 amino acids. Trimming removed 2 bases at V and 3 bases at J, with 10 bases between.

The rearrangement uses TRBV20-1 and TRBJ2-7, with 7 positions matching TRBD1. This CDR3 region has 13 residues. Germline CDR1 reads DFQATT; CDR2 reads SNEGSKA (reference sequence). Unmatched junction bases numbered 10, after V lost 3 bases and J lost 8 bases. CDR3: CSASRDSPTKQYF. In DNA form, the CDR3 reads TGCAGTGCTAGCCGGGACAGTCCTACGAAGCAGTACTTC.

This clonotype was seen at least ten times. This chain links TRBV5-1 with TRBJ1-1; D gene ambiguous. The CDR3 length is 13 residues. Germline-derived CDR1 and CDR2 are SGHRS and YFSETQ. V shed 2 bases and J shed 5 bases, with 10 bases lying between them. The DNA for the CDR3 is TGCGCCAGCAGCTTCTCCGGCCAAACTGAAGCTTTCTTT. This encodes CASSFSGQTEAFF. The whole variable domain, filled in from reference TRBV5-1 and TRBJ1-1, reads KAGVTQTPRYLIKTRGQQVTLSCSPISGHRSVSWYQQTPGQGLQFLFEYFSETQRNKGNFPGRFSGRQFSNSRSEMNVSTLELGDSALYLCASSFSGQTEAFFGQGTRLTVV.

With regard to this clonotype: An end of the junction does not agree with germline; a read error may underlie this. This chain links TRBV3-1 with TRBJ2-5; the match to TRBD1 covers 8 bases. The closer fit of TRBJ2-7 to the DNA end suggests the J call may be wrong. Germline assignment: CDR1 LGHDT and CDR2 YNNKEL (reference sequence). This CDR3 has 15 residues. The CDR3 DNA is TGTGCCAGCAGCCAAGTTGGGACAGGCTCCTGCGAGCAGTACTTC. Amino acids: CASSQVGTGSCEQYF.

This clonotype was counted a few times. Being one base from a much bigger clone, this may be a read error. The genes are TRBV6-1 and TRBJ2-7; 7 bases line up with TRBD1. Looked up from germline, CDR1 is MNHNS and CDR2 is SASEGT. The ends lost 0 bases at V and 7 bases at J; junction bases unmatched: 6. The CDR3 loop spans 14 amino acids. Here the CDR3 reads CASSEAPRGYEQYF. Written as DNA, the CDR3 is TGTGCCAGCAGTGAAGCGCCCAGGGGGTATGAGCAGTACTTC.

The gene calls are TRBV5-5 and TRBJ2-1, with a weak D call TRBD1 (6 bases). The CDR3 contains 12 residues. Trimming took 3 bases from V and 9 from J, leaving 10 bases between them. CDR1 and CDR2 from the germline V gene are SGHKS and YYEKEE (reference sequence). This chain's CDR3 is CASSSQGTEQFF. In nucleotides, the CDR3 is TGTGCCAGCAGCTCACAGGGCACTGAGCAGTTCTTC.

This clonotype was counted only a few times. The chain combines TRBV12-3 or TRBV12-4 with TRBJ1-1; the D gene is possibly TRBD1 (6 bases). Trimming cost V 5 bases and J 0 bases, with 13 bases left between them. This CDR3 is built from 15 residues. CDR3 nucleotides: TGTGCCAGCAGTCCAGGGAGGGGGATGAACACTGAAGCTTTCTTT. Translating it yields CASSPGRGMNTEAFF.

This clonotype occurred many times. The J gene is TRBJ2-1, the V gene TRBV4-3; 8 bases map to TRBD1. The germline CDR1 and CDR2 sequences are LGHNA and YSLEER. The CDR3 length is 16 residues. Trimming cost V 0 bases and J 6 bases; bases outside gene matches: 7. This CDR3 reads CASSQDRQGAVNEQFF. The CDR3 DNA reads TGCGCCAGCAGCCAAGATAGGCAGGGGGCGGTCAATGAGCAGTTCTTC.